This TCR beta chain was retrieved from a study of T cells in Graves' hyperthyroidism and ophthalmopathy. General study findings and limits: Ophthalmopathy was separated from stable hyperthyroidism by a 13 V-J model.

Amplification of TCR beta CDR3 regions used RNA as the template. Using the HTBI primer set, a first-round RT-PCR was run on the TCR CDR3. TCRdb re-analysed the multiplex PCR reads in MiXCR, keeping a single row per CDR3 protein. Of around 800,000 distinct CDR3 sequences in the sample, 38% were seen once. On this clonotype itself: The antigen is undetermined.

Sequencing was performed on blood. The clonotype originates from a man aged 18 to 35 with Graves' hyperthyroidism.

CDR3 coding DNA: TGTGCCAGCAGCCAAACGCATGGCGGCTACGAGCAGTACTTC. Translation gives CASSQTHGGYEQYF. This chain links TRBV7-3 with TRBJ2-7, with D unclear. V lost 5 bases and J 3 bases, leaving 14 bases between the germline ends. Germline V CDR1 and CDR2: SGHTA, FQGTGA. The CDR3 runs to 14 residues.